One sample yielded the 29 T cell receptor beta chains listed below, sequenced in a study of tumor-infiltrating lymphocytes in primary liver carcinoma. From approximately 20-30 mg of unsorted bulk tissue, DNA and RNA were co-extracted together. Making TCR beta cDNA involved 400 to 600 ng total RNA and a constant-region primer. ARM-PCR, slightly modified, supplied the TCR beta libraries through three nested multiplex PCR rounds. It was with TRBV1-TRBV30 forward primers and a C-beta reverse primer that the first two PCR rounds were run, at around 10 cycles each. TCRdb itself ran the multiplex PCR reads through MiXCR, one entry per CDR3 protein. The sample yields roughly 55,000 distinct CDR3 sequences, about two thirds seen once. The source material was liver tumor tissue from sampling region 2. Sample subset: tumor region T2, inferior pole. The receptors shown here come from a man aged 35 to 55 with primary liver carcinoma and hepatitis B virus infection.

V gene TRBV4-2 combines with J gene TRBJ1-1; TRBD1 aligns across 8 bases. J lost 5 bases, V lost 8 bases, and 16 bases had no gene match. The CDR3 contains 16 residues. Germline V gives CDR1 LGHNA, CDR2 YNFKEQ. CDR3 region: CASHEYGQGFWTEAFF. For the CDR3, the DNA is TGTGCCAGCCATGAGTACGGACAGGGTTTTTGGACTGAAGCTTTCTTT.

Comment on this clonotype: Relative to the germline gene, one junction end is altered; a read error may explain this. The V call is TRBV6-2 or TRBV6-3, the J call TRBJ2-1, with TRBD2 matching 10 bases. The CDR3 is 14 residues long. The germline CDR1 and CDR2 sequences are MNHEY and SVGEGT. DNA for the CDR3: TGTGCTAGCAGTAATCAAGCTAGCGGGGGTGCCCAGTTCTTC. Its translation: CASSNQASGGAQFF.

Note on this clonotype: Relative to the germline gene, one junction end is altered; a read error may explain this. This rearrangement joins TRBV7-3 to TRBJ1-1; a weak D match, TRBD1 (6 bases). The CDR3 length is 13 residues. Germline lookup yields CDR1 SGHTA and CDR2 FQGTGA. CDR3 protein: CASSSQGNTDAFF. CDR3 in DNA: TGTGCCAGCAGTAGTCAGGGGAACACTGATGCTTTCTTT.

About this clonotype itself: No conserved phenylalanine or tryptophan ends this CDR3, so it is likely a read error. DNA of the CDR3: TGTGCCACCAGCCAAGCTCCTGACGGGGGGAAAGAGACCCAGTACCTC. This gives the protein CATSQAPDGGKETQYL. The chain uses TRBV11-2 and TRBJ2-5; 7 nucleotides line up with TRBD2. The CDR3 loop spans 16 amino acids. The germline CDR1 and CDR2 sequences are SGHAT and FQNNGV.

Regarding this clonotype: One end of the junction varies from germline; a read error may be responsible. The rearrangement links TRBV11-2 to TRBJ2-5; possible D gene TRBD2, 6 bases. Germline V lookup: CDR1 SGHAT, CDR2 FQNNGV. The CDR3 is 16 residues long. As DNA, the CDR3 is TGTGCTAGCAGCCAATCTCCTGGCGGCGGGGAAGAGACCCAGTACTTC. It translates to CASSQSPGGGEETQYF.

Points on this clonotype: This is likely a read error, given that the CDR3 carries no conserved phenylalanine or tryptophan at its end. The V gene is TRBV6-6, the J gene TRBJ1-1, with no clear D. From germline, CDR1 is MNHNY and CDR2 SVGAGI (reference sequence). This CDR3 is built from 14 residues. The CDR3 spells CTSRFYRQRTEAFL. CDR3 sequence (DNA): TGTACCAGCAGGTTTTATCGGCAGAGGACTGAAGCTTTCCTT.

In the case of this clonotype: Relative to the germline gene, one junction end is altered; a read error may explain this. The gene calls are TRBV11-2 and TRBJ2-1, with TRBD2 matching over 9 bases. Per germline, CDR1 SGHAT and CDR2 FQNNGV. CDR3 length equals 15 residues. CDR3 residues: CASGLGTSNYNDQFF. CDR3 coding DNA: TGTGCCAGCGGCCTCGGGACTAGCAACTACAATGACCAGTTCTTC.

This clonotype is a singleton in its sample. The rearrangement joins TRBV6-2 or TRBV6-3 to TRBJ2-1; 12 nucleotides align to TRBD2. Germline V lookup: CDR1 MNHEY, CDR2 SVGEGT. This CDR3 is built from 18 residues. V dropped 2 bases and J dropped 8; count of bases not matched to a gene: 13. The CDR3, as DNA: TGTGCCAGCAGTTACCTCCCCGAGACTAGCGGGAGTTGCGATGAGCAGTTCTTC. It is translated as CASSYLPETSGSCDEQFF.

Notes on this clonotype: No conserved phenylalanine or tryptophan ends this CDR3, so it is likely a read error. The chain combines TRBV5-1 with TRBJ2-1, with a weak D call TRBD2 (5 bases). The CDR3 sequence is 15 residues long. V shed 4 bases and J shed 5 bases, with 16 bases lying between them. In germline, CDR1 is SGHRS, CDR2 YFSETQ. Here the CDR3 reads CASSPLDPKNNEQFL. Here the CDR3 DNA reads TGCGCCAGCAGCCCACTAGATCCTAAGAACAATGAGCAGTTCCTC.

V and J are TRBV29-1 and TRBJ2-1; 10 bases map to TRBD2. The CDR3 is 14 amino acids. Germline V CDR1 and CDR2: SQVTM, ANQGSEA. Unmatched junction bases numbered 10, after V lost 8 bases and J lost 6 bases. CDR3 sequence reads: CSPNLAGAPNEQFF. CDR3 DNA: TGCAGCCCCAACCTAGCGGGAGCCCCCAATGAGCAGTTCTTC.

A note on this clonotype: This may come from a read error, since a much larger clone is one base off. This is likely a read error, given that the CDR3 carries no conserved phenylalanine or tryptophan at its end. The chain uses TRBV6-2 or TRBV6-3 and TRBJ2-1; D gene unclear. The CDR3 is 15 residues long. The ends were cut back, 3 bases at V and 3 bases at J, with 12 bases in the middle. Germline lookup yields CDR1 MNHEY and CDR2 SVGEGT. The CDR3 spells CASSYEIVGYNEQFL. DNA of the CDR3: TGTGCCAGCAGTTATGAGATCGTTGGCTACAATGAGCAGTTCTTA.

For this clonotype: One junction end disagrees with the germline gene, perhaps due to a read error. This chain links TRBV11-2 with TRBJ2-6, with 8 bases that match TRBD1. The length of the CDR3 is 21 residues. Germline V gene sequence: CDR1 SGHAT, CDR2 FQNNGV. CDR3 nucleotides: TGTACCAGCAGCATGGGGGGAGACAGGGGCATTTCCCTCCCTGGGGCCAACGTCCTGACTTTC. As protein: CTSSMGGDRGISLPGANVLTF. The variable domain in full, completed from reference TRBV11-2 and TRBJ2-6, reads EAGVAQSPRYKIIEKRQSVAFWCNPISGHATLYWYQQILGQGPKLLIQFQNNGVVDDSQLPKDRFSAERLKGVDSTLKIQPAKLEDSAVYLCTSSMGGDRGISLPGANVLTFGAGSRLTVL.

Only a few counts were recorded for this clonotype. CDR3 DNA sequence: TGTGCCAGCGGATGGTCGACCGGGCCTCAGTACTTC. As protein: CASGWSTGPQYF. The chain has TRBV5-6 and TRBJ2-4; no reliable D call. The CDR3 spans 12 residues. Germline loops: CDR1 SGHDT, CDR2 YYEEEE. Deletions cut 7 bases from V and 12 bases from J, with 17 bases between.

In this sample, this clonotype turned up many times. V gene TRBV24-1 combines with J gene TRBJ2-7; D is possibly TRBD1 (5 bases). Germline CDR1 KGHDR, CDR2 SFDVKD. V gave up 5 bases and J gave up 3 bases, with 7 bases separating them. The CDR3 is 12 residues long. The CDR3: CATSAQGYEQYF. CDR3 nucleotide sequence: TGTGCCACCAGTGCCCAGGGCTACGAGCAGTACTTC.

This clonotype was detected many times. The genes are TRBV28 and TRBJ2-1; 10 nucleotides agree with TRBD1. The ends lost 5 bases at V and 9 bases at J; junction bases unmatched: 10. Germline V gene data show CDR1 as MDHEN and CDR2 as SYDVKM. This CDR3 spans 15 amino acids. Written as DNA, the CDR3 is TGTGCCAGCAGTACCGGGGGACAGGGGATGAGTGAGCAGTTCTTC. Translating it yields CASSTGGQGMSEQFF.

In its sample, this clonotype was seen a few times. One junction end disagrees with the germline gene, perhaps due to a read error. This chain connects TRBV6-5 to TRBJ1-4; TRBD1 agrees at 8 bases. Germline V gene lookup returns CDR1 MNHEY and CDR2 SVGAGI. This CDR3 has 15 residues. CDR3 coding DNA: TGTGCCAGCAGCCTTACGACAGGGGTTAATGAAAAACTGCTTTTT. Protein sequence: CASSLTTGVNEKLLF.

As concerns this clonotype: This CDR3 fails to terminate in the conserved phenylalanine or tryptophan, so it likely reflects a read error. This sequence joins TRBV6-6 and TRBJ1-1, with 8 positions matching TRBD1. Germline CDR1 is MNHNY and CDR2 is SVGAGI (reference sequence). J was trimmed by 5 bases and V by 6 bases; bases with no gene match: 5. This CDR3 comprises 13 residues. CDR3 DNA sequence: TGTGCCAGCAGCACAGGGGGGGCTACTGAAGCTTTCTCT. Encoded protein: CASSTGGATEAFS.

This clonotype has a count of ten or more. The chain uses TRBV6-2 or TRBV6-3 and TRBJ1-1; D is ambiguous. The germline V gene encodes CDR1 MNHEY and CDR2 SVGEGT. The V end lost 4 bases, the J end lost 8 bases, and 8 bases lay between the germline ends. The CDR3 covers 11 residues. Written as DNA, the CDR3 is TGTGCCAGCAGTTCCGGACGGGAAGCTTTCTTT. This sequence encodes CASSSGREAFF.

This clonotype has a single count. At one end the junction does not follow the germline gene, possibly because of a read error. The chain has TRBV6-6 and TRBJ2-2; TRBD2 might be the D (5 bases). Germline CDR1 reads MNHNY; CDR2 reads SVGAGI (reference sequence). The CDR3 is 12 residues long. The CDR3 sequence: CASNKITGKLFF. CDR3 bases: TGTGCCAGCAATAAGATCACCGGGAAGCTGTTTTTT.

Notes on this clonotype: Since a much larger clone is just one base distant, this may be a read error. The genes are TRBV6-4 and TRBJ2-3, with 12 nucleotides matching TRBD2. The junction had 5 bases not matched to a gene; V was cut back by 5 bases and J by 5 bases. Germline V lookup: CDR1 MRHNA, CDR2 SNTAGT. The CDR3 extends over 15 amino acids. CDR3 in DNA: TGTGCCAGCAGTCGACTAGCGGGAGACATAGATACGCAGTATTTT. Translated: CASSRLAGDIDTQYF.

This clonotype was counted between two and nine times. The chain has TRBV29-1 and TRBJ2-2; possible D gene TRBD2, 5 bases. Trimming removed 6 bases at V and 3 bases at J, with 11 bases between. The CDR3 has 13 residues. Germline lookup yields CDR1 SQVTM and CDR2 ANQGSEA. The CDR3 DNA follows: TGCAGCGTGTTGATGGAGGACACCGGGGAGCTGTTTTTT. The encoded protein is CSVLMEDTGELFF.

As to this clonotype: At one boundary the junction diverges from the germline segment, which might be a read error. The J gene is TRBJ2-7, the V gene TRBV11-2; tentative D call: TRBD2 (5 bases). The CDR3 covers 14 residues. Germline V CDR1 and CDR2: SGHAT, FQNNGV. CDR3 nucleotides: TGTGCCAGCAGCTCTAACGGGAACTCCTTCGAGCAGTACTTC. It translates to CASSSNGNSFEQYF. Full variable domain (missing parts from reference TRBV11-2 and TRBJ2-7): EAGVAQSPRYKIIEKRQSVAFWCNPISGHATLYWYQQILGQGPKLLIQFQNNGVVDDSQLPKDRFSAERLKGVDSTLKIQPAKLEDSAVYLCASSSNGNSFEQYFGPGTRLTVT.

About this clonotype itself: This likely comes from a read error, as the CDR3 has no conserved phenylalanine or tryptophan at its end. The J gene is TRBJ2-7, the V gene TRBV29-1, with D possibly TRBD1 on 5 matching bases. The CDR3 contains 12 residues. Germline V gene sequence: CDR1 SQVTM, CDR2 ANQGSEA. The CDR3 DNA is TGTAGCATTCGTCAGGGTGGGAACGAGCAGTACCTC. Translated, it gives CSIRQGGNEQYL.

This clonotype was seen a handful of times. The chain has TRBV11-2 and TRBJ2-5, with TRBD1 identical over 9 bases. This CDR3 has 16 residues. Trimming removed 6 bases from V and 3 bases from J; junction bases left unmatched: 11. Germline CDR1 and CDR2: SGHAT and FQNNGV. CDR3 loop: CASSQTPDRGKETQYF. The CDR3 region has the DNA TGTGCCAGCAGTCAGACTCCTGACAGGGGGAAAGAGACCCAGTACTTC.

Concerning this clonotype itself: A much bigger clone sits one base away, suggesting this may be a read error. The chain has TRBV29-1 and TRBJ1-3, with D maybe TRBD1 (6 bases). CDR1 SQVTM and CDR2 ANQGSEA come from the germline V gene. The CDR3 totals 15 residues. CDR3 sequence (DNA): TGCAGCGTTGAAGATCGGGGGGCGTCTGGAAACACCATGTATTTT. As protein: CSVEDRGASGNTMYF.

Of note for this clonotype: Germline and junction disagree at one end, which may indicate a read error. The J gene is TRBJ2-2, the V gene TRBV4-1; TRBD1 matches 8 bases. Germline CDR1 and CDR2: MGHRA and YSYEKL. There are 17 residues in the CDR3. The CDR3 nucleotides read TGTGCCAGCAGCCTACCCCAGACAGGGGCGAACACTGGGGAGCTGTTTTTT. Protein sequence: CASSLPQTGANTGELFF.

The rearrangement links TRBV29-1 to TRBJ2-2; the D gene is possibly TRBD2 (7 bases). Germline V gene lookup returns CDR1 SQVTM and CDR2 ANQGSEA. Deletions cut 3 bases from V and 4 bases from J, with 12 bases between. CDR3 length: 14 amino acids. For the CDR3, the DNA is TGCAGCGTTGAGGGGGGGGCGAGCACCGGGGAGCTGTTTTTT. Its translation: CSVEGGASTGELFF.

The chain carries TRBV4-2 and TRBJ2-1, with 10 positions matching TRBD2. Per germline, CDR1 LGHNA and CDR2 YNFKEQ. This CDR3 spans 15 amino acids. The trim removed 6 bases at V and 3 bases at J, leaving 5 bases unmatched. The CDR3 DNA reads TGTGCCAGCAGACTACGGACTAGCGGCTACAATGAGCAGTTCTTC. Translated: CASRLRTSGYNEQFF.

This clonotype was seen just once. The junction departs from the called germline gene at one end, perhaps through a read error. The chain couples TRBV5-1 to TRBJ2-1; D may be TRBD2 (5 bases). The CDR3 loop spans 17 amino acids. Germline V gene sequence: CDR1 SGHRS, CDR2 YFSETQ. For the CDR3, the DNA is TGCGCCAGCAGCAGACCTCTAGAGGGAGCCTTCTACAATGAACAGTTCTTC. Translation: CASSRPLEGAFYNEQFF. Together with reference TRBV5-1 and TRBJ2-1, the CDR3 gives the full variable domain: KAGVTQTPRYLIKTRGQQVTLSCSPISGHRSVSWYQQTPGQGLQFLFEYFSETQRNKGNFPGRFSGRQFSNSRSEMNVSTLELGDSALYLCASSRPLEGAFYNEQFFGPGTRLTVL.